The 11 T cell receptor beta chains in this list originate from one sample, sequenced in a study of OX40 agonist ivuxolimab in advanced cancers. Profiled with immunoSEQ multiplex PCR; TCRdb holds only in-frame clones, not every one. The repertoire consists of about 51,000 clones, with 65% to 85% occurring once and the leading ten covering around 2%. The source was CD4+ or CD8+ T cells sorted from blood, collected in a trial of the OX40 agonist ivuxolimab. These receptors all stem from an adult with an advanced solid tumor such as melanoma, head and neck, liver or kidney cancer.

V is TRBV2 and J is TRBJ2-5, with D tentatively TRBD2 (6 bases). This CDR3 is 14 amino acids long. The germline V gene encodes CDR1 SNHLY and CDR2 FYNNEI. V shed 7 bases and J shed 0 bases, with 12 bases lying between them. The CDR3 sequence is CASTTRGNQETQYF. The CDR3 nucleotides are TGTGCCAGCACGACTAGAGGCAACCAAGAGACCCAGTACTTC.

By share, this clone counts as medium-sized. The chain couples TRBV5-8 to TRBJ1-5; the D gene is possibly TRBD1 (5 bases). V lost 6 bases to trimming and J lost 2 bases, with 21 bases between them. Germline-derived CDR1 and CDR2 are SGHTS and YDEGEE. This CDR3 contains 17 residues. CDR3 in DNA: TGTGCCAGCAAGGATGGAGGCTTCCTGGGGGGCAATCAGCCCCAGCATTTT. Its translation: CASKDGGFLGGNQPQHF.

As for this clone: One end of the junction does not line up with germline, which may come from a read error. This CDR3 reads CSVVTSAYDEQFF. The DNA of the CDR3 is TGCAGCGTTGTAACTAGCGCCTACGATGAGCAGTTCTTC. V and J are TRBV29-1 and TRBJ2-1, with 7 bases fitting TRBD2. The CDR3 is 13 amino acids. CDR1 and CDR2 (germline): SQVTM, ANQGSEA.

V is TRBV7-6 and J is TRBJ2-2, with D tentatively TRBD1 or TRBD2 (5 bases each). CDR1 is SGHVS and CDR2 is FNYEAQ in the germline V gene. V shed 2 bases and J shed 4 bases, with 14 bases lying between them. CDR3 length equals 16 residues. The CDR3 reads CASSLRGDTSTGELFF. The CDR3 coding sequence is TGTGCCAGCAGCTTACGGGGCGATACGAGCACCGGGGAGCTGTTTTTT.

CDR3 sequence reads: CASSLDLHYEQYF. CDR3 bases: TGCGCCAGCAGCCTGGATCTCCACTACGAGCAGTACTTC. The chain uses TRBV5-1 and TRBJ2-7; no clear D. Germline assignment: CDR1 SGHRS and CDR2 YFSETQ. CDR3 length: 13 amino acids. Trimming stripped 4 bases from V and 3 bases from J, with 11 bases between.

This clone has only a few counts. As DNA, the CDR3 is TGTGCCAGCAGTTTTCGAGAGGGAGATACGCAGTATTTT. Translating it yields CASSFREGDTQYF. V is TRBV27 and J is TRBJ2-3; D is perhaps TRBD2 (5 bases). The CDR3 runs to 13 residues. Trimming stripped 3 bases from V and 5 bases from J, with 9 bases between. The germline CDR1 and CDR2 sequences are MNHEY and SMNVEV (reference sequence).

This clone appeared once. The chain has TRBV5-1 and TRBJ2-3; 9 bases align to TRBD2. CDR3 size: 18 residues. The junction had 14 bases not matched to a gene; V was cut back by 0 bases and J by 6 bases. CDR1 SGHRS and CDR2 YFSETQ come from the germline V gene. The CDR3 DNA is TGCGCCAGCAGCTTGGGAACTAGCGGGCCCCCGTCTCCCGATACGCAGTATTTT. Translation: CASSLGTSGPPSPDTQYF.

V and J are TRBV21-1 and TRBJ1-4. TRBV21-1 counts as a pseudogene. The CDR3 loop spans 16 amino acids. CDR3 DNA sequence: TGTGCCAGCAGCTCCGGGGGGCAGGAGAATAATGAAAAACTGTTTTTT. As protein: CASSSGGQENNEKLFF.

As to this clone: The same CDR3 arises from other DNA sequences in this sample as well. The rearrangement joins TRBV5-5 to TRBJ2-7, with 7 bases lining up with TRBD1. This CDR3 contains 14 residues. CDR1 and CDR2 (germline): SGHKS, YYEKEE (reference sequence). The V segment lost 4 bases and the J segment 2 bases; nucleotides outside the gene matches: 6. The CDR3 coding sequence is TGTGCCAGCAGCCTGACCGGGACAGCCTACGAGCAGTACTTC. Protein sequence: CASSLTGTAYEQYF.

The genes are TRBV5-4 and TRBJ1-2; possibly TRBD1 for D (5 bases). CDR1 and CDR2 (germline): SGHNT, YYREEE (reference sequence). Trimming removed 0 bases from V and 6 bases from J, with 21 bases in between. This CDR3 is 17 amino acids long. The CDR3 region is CASSLGGYAPIGDGYTF. In DNA form, the CDR3 reads TGTGCCAGCAGCTTGGGGGGCTACGCCCCTATAGGTGATGGCTACACCTTC.

The rearrangement links TRBV5-6 to TRBJ2-7; no reliable D call. The CDR3 has 14 amino acids. In germline, CDR1 is SGHDT, CDR2 YYEEEE. The germline V and J ends were trimmed by 0 bases and 1 base, with 8 bases remaining between them. This chain's CDR3 is CASSLGAESYEQYF. CDR3 coding DNA: TGTGCCAGCAGCTTGGGGGCAGAGTCCTACGAGCAGTACTTC.